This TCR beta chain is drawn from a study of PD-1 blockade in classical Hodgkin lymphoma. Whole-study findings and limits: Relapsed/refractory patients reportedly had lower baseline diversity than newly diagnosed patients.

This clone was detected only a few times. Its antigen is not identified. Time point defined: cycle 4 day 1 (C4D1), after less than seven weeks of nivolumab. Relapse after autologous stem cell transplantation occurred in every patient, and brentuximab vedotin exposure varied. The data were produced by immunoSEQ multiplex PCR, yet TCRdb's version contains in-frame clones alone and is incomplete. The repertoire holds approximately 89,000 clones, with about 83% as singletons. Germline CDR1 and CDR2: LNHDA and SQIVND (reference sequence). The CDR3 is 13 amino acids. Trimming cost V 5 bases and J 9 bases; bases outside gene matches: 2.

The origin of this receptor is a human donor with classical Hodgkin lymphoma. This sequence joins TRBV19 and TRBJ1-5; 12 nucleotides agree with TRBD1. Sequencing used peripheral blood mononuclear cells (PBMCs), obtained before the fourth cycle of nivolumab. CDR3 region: CASSGDRGRPQHF. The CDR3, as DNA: TGTGCCAGTAGTGGGGACAGGGGGCGGCCCCAGCATTTT.